The rows below give T cell receptor beta chains drawn from one sample of a study of blood T cells in healthy people across ages. TCRdb itself ran the 5' RACE reads through MiXCR, one entry per CDR3 protein. Found here are around 800,000 distinct CDR3 sequences, 50% to 65% of them singletons; the top ten hold about two fifths. The sequenced sample consisted of blood. Receptors originate from an elderly man in good health. CDR3s include the opening cysteine and the closing phenylalanine or tryptophan. A D gene is named only where the DNA matches it firmly. Some rows have no size entry. The others give once, few or many, or a class for an expanded clone.

TRBD1	TRBV10-3	once	TRBJ2-2	TGTGCCAGCAACCGGGACAGAAACACCGGGGAGCTGTTTTTT	CASNRDRNTGELFF
.	TRBV15	.	TRBJ2-7	TGTGCCACCAGCCCTCGACAGCTTTCCTACGAGCAGTACTTC	CATSPRQLSYEQYF
.	TRBV4-2	.	TRBJ2-6	TGTGCCAGCAGCCAAGTCAGGTGGGGGGCCAACGTCCTGACTTTC	CASSQVRWGANVLTF
TRBD2	TRBV28	few	TRBJ2-4	TGTGCCAGCAGACGCGGGGGGGGCACTACCAAAAACATTCAGTACTTC	CASRRGGGTTKNIQYF
TRBD2	TRBV18	.	TRBJ2-3	TGTGCCAGCTCACCGGGGCGGAGACTAGCGGGGATTACGCAGTATTTT	CASSPGRRLAGITQYF
.	TRBV9	.	TRBJ2-7	TGTGCCAGCAGAATGAACCCGGGCCAGACTATGGGCGTCTCTGGCGACGAGCAGTACTTC	CASRMNPGQTMGVSGDEQYF
.	TRBV7-3	.	TRBJ1-2	TGTACCAGCAGCGCCTCCGGGACAATGCGGGGGTATGGCTACACCTTC	CTSSASGTMRGYGYTF
.	TRBV7-3	.	TRBJ2-2	TGTGCCAGCAGCTTAACTCCCGGGGAGCTGTTTTTT	CASSLTPGELFF
.	TRBV2	.	TRBJ2-7	TGTGCCAGCAGTATTGACGGGAAGGTCTACGAGCAGTACTTC	CASSIDGKVYEQYF
.	TRBV20-1	.	TRBJ2-1	TGCAGTGCTAGAGACAGGGGTTTAACGAATGAGCAGTTCTTC	CSARDRGLTNEQFF
TRBD2	TRBV20-1	.	TRBJ2-1	TGCAGTGCTAGCCCCAGGGGGACTAGCGGGAGGGGGAGGAGGGATGAGCAGTTCTTC	CSASPRGTSGRGRRDEQFF
.	TRBV5-1	few	TRBJ1-1	TGCGCCAGCAGCTTGGAGCCTACCGTGAACACTGAAGCTTTCTTT	CASSLEPTVNTEAFF
TRBD1	TRBV12-3/TRBV12-4	few	TRBJ1-6	TGTGCCAGCAGTTCGACAGGGGGAGGTTCACCCCTCCACTTT	CASSSTGGGSPLHF
.	TRBV30	.	TRBJ2-5	TGTGCCTGGAGGCCTAAGGGTGAGACCCAGTACTTC	CAWRPKGETQYF
TRBD2	TRBV4-2	.	TRBJ2-7	TGTGCCAGCGGTGGACTAGCGTCTGGGGGTGAGCAGTACTTC	CASGGLASGGEQYF
.	TRBV20-1	.	TRBJ2-6	TGCAGTGCTAGAGAGGGGGCTCTGGGGGCCAACGTCCTGACTTTC	CSAREGALGANVLTF
TRBD2	TRBV20-1	.	TRBJ2-1	TGCAGTGCTAGAGATCGGAGGACTAGACTGGTAAATGAGCAGTTCTTC	CSARDRRTRLVNEQFF
.	TRBV7-3	few	TRBJ2-3	TGTGCCAGCAGCTTAGGGGGTTCCCGCACAGATACGCAGTATTTT	CASSLGGSRTDTQYF
.	TRBV6-5	.	TRBJ2-7	TGTGCCAGCAGAGACAGATACTCCTACGAGCAGTACTTC	CASRDRYSYEQYF
TRBD1	TRBV4-2	.	TRBJ2-1	TGTGCCAGCAGCCAGGCGACAGGGGGCCCTCGTGAGCAGTTCTTC	CASSQATGGPREQFF
.	TRBV7-2	few	TRBJ2-6	TGTGCCAGCAGCCCCGGCCGTTGGGCCAACGTCCTGACTTTC	CASSPGRWANVLTF
.	TRBV2	once	TRBJ1-2	TGTGCCAGCAGTGAATTAAGTGGAGCTAACTATGGCTACACCTTC	CASSELSGANYGYTF
TRBD1	TRBV20-1	few	TRBJ1-6	TGCAGTGCCTGGGACAGGGCCAATTCACCCCTCCACTTT	CSAWDRANSPLHF
TRBD1	TRBV25-1	many	TRBJ2-7	TGTGCCAGCAGTGATCGACAGGGTAAATACTCTTACGAGCAGTACTTC	CASSDRQGKYSYEQYF
TRBD2	TRBV20-1	.	TRBJ2-3	TGCAGTGCTACATCGGTGGCGGGAGGGCCGGCAGATACGCAGTATTTT	CSATSVAGGPADTQYF
TRBD1	TRBV27	.	TRBJ2-1	TGTGCCAGCAGCAACTTACAGGGGGGTAATGAGCAGTTCTTC	CASSNLQGGNEQFF
TRBD1	TRBV20-1	.	TRBJ2-5	TGCAGTGTTCAGGGGGTGGGCCAAGAGACCCAGTACTTC	CSVQGVGQETQYF
TRBD2	TRBV18	few	TRBJ2-3	TGTGCCAGCTCACCTTTGGATACCGGGACTAGCGGGAGCGGCAGATACGCGTATTTT	CASSPLDTGTSGSGRYAYF
.	TRBV7-8	.	TRBJ2-3	TGTGCCAGCAGCTTAGTTCTGCGGACCTTACGCACAGATACGCAGTATTTT	CASSLVLRTLRTDTQYF
TRBD2	TRBV5-1	few	TRBJ2-1	TGCGCCAGCAGTCATGGTTCGGTAGCGGGGGCCTACAATGAGCAGTTCTTC	CASSHGSVAGAYNEQFF
.	TRBV29-1	.	TRBJ2-1	TGCAGCGTTCAGGGATCCAATGAGCAGTTCTTC	CSVQGSNEQFF
TRBD2	TRBV10-3	few	TRBJ2-3	TGTGCCATCAGTGGGCTAGCGGGAGCGACCGACGCGTATTTT	CAISGLAGATDAYF
.	TRBV15	.	TRBJ2-7	TGTGCCACCAGCAGAGATACGTGGAGCGAGCAGTACTTC	CATSRDTWSEQYF
TRBD2	TRBV20-1	.	TRBJ2-5	TGCAGTGCTGGTATCGGGAGCGGGAATGAGCAGTACTTC	CSAGIGSGNEQYF
TRBD2	TRBV29-1	few	TRBJ2-3	TGCAGCGTTGAGATTCCTCTAGCGGGAGCGACAGATACGCAGTATTTT	CSVEIPLAGATDTQYF
.	TRBV15	.	TRBJ2-1	TGTGCCACCAGCAGAGATGGGGACCAGAGCTCCTACAATGAGCAGTTCTTC	CATSRDGDQSSYNEQFF
.	TRBV6-5	.	TRBJ2-3	TGTGCCAGCAGCCCCGGAGCAAACGGATACGCGTATTTT	CASSPGANGYAYF
.	TRBV20-1	.	TRBJ2-1	TGCAGTGCTAGAGAGCAAGTGGCAAATGAGCAGTTCTTC	CSAREQVANEQFF
.	TRBV24-1	.	TRBJ2-2	TGTGCCACCGGGGAAAGAACCGGGGAGCTGTTTTTT	CATGERTGELFF
.	TRBV29-1	.	TRBJ2-3	TGCAGCGTTGAGCCCCTAGCGAGCACAGATACGCAGTATTTT	CSVEPLASTDTQYF
.	TRBV28	.	TRBJ2-1	TGTGCCAGCAGTTTACTGGGCCTCGGGCAGTTCTTC	CASSLLGLGQFF